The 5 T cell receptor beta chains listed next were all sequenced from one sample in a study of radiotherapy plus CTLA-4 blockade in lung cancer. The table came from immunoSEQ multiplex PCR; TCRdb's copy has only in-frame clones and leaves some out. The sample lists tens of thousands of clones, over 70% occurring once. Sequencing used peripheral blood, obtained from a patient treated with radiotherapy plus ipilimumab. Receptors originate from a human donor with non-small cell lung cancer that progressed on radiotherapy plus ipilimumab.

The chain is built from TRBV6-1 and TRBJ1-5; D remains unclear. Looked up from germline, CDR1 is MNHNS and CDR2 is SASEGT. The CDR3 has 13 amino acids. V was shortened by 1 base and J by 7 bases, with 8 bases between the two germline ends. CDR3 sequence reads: CASSEGGMQPQHF. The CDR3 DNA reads TGTGCCAGCAGTGAAGGAGGCATGCAGCCCCAGCATTTT.

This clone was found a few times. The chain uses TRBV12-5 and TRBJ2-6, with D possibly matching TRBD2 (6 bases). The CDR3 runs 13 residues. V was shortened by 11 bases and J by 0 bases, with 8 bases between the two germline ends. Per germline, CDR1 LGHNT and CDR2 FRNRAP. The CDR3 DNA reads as TGTGCTTGGGGGGACTCTGGGGCCAACGTCCTGACTTTC. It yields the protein CAWGDSGANVLTF. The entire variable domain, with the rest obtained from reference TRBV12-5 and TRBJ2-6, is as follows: DARVTQTPRHKVTEMGQEVTMRCQPILGHNTVFWYRQTMMQGLELLAYFRNRAPLDDSGMPKDRFSAEMPDATLATLKIQPSEPRDSAVYFCAWGDSGANVLTFGAGSRLTVL.

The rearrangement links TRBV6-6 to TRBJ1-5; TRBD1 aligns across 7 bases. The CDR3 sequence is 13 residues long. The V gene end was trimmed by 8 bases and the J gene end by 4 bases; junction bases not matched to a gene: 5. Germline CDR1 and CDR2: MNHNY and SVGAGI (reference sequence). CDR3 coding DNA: TGTGCCAGCGGGTCGACAGGGAATCAGCCCCAGCATTTT. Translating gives CASGSTGNQPQHF.

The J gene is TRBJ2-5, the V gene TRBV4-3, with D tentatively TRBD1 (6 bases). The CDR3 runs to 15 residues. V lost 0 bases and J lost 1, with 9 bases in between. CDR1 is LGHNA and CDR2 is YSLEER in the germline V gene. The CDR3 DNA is TGCGCCAGCAGCCAAGAACGGGACACCCAAGAGACCCAGTACTTC. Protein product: CASSQERDTQETQYF.

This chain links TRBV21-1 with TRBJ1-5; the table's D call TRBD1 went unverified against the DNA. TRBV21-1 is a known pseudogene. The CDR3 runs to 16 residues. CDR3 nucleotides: TGTGCCAGCAGCAGCAGAAACAGGGACGTCAATCAGCCCCAGCATTTT. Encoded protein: CASSSRNRDVNQPQHF.